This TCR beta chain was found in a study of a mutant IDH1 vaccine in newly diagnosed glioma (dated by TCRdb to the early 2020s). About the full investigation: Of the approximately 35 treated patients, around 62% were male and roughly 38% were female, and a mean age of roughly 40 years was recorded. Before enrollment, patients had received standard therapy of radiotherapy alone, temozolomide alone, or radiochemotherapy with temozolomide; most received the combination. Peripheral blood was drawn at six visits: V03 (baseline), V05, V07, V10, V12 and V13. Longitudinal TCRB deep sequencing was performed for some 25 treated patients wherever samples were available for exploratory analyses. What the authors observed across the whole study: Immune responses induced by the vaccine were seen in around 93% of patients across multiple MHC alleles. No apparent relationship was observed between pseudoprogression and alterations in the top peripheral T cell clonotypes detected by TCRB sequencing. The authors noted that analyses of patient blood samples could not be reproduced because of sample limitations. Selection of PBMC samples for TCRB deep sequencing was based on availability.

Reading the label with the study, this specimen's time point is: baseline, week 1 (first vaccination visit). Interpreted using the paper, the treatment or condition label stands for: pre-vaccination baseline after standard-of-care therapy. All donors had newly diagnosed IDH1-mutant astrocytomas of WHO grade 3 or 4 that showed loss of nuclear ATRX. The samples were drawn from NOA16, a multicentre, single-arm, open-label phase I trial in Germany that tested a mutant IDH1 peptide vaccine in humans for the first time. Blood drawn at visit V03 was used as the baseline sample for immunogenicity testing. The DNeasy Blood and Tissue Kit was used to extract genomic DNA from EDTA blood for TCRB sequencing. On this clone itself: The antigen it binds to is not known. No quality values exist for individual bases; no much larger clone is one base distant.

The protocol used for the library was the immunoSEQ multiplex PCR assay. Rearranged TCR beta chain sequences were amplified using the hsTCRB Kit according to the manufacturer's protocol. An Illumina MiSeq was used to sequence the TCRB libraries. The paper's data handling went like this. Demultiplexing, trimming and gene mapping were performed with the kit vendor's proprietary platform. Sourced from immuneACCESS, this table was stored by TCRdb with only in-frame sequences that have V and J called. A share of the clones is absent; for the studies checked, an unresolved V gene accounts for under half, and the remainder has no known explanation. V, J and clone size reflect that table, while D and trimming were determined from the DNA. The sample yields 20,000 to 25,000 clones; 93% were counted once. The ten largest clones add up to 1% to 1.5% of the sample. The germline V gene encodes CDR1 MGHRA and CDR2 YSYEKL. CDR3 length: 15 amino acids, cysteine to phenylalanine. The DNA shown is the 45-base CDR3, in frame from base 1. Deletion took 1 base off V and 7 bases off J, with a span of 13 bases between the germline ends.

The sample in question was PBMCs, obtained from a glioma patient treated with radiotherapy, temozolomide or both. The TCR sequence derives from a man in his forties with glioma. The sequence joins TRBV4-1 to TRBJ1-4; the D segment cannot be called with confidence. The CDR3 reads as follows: CASSQVSGSGEKLFF. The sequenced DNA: TGCGCCAGCAGCCAAGTTTCCGGGTCGGGTGAAAAACTGTTTTTT.